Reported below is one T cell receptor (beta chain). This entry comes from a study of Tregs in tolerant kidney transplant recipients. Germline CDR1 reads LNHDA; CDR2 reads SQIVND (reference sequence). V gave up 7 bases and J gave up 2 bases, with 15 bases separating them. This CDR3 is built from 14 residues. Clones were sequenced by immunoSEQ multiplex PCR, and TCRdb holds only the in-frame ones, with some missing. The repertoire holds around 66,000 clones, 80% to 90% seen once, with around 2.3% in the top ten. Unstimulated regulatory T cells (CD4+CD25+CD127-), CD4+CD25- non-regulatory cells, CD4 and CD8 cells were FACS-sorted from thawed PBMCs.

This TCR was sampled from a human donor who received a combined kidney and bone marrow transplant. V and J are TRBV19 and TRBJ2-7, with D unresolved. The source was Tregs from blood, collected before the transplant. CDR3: CASKGSEPPYEQYF. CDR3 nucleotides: TGTGCCAGTAAGGGAAGCGAACCCCCCTACGAGCAGTACTTC.